This note documents a single T cell receptor (beta chain) sequence. The sample comes from a study of shared clonotypes between healthy human individuals. Trimming cost V 2 bases and J 2 bases; bases outside gene matches: 7. The CDR3 contains 16 residues. CDR1 MDHEN and CDR2 SYDVKM come from the germline V gene. TCRdb's copy holds only in-frame clones and misses some; the assay was immunoSEQ multiplex PCR. The sample includes some 2,400,000 clones, more than 90% of them seen just once. The sample comprised naive CD4+ T cells sorted from blood. Subset in this sample: CD45RA+ positively selected. This chain joins TRBV28 and TRBJ2-7; 9 bases line up with TRBD1. The receptor's source is a man aged 18 to 35 in good health. CDR3 in amino acids: CASSLLLGTGPYEQYF. The CDR3 DNA reads as TGTGCCAGCAGTTTACTCCTAGGGACAGGGCCCTACGAGCAGTACTTC.